This TCR beta chain was profiled in a study of shared clonotypes between healthy human individuals. CD4+ cells yielded CD45RA+ naive and CD45RA-negative memory subsets. Libraries were prepared by immunoSEQ multiplex PCR; TCRdb keeps only in-frame clonotypes and omits some of them. The data show some 2,500,000 clones, 90% to 95% seen once. The CDR3 covers 15 residues. In germline, CDR1 is SEHNR, CDR2 FQNEAQ (reference sequence). The V and J ends lost 3 bases and 6 bases respectively, with 14 bases between them. The V and J genes are TRBV7-9 and TRBJ2-2; maybe TRBD1 (6 bases). This receptor was identified in a man between 18 and 29 years old in good health. Some clones in this sample may be carry-over from other donors' samples. The sequencing sample was made of naive CD4+ T cells from PBMCs. Subset here: CD45RA+ positively selected. Written as DNA, the CDR3 is TGTGCCAGCAGCTTGAACAGGGTAATTCCCGGGGAGCTGTTTTTT. Its translation is CASSLNRVIPGELFF.